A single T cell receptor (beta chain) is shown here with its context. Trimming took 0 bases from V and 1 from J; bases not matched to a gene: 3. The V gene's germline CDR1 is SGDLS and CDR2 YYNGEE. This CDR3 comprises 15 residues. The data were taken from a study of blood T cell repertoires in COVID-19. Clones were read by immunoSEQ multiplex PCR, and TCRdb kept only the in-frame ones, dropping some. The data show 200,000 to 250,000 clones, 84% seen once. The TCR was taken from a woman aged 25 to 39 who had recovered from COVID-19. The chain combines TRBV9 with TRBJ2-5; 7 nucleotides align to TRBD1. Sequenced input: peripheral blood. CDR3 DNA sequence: TGTGCCAGCAGCGTAGTGGGACAGTCCCAAGAGACCCAGTACTTC. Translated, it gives CASSVVGQSQETQYF.